This entry lists 17 T cell receptor beta chains sequenced from one sample in a study of cytomegalovirus exposure and HLA in healthy donors. Only in-frame clones appear in the TCRdb table, and some are missing; sequencing was by immunoSEQ multiplex PCR. The sample consists of under 250,000 clones, around nine tenths of them appearing once. The sequencing sample was made of PBMCs. The origin of the receptors is a young woman in good health and CMV-seronegative.

The V gene is TRBV27, the J gene TRBJ2-5, with 11 bases fitting TRBD2. The CDR3 is 14 amino acids. The V and J ends lost 9 bases and 1 base, in that order; junction bases with no gene match: 4. CDR1 is MNHEY, CDR2 SMNVEV, per germline (reference sequence). CDR3 sequence (DNA): TGTGCCAGTACTAGCGGGAGCTTCCAAGAGACCCAGTACTTC. Residues: CASTSGSFQETQYF.

This chain joins TRBV11-3 and TRBJ1-1; a weak D match, TRBD1 (5 bases). The CDR3 totals 12 residues. With 5 bases removed from V and 5 bases from J, the gap between germline ends came to 9 bases. Per germline, CDR1 SGHNT and CDR2 YENEEA. The CDR3 region has the DNA TGTGCCAGCAGCCACGGGGGGACTGAAGCTTTCTTT. Translated, it gives CASSHGGTEAFF.

This clone came up a few times. V is TRBV28 and J is TRBJ2-1, with D perhaps TRBD2 (6 bases). The germline CDR1 and CDR2 sequences are MDHEN and SYDVKM. The V gene lost 6 bases and the J gene lost 6 bases, with 18 bases spanning the gap. CDR3 length: 15 amino acids. CDR3 DNA: TGTGCCAGCAGAACGGGGGACGGGAGAGGCAATGAGCAGTTCTTC. Residues: CASRTGDGRGNEQFF.

The chain carries TRBV5-1 and TRBJ1-2, with 9 bases matching TRBD1. With V trimmed by 4 bases and J by 0 bases, 4 bases remained unmatched. The germline V gene has CDR1 SGHRS and CDR2 YFSETQ. CDR3 length: 15 amino acids. The DNA of the CDR3 is TGCGCCAGCAGCACCCGACAGGGGGCTAACTATGGCTACACCTTC. Its translation is CASSTRQGANYGYTF.

The chain couples TRBV30 to TRBJ2-3, with a tentative D call TRBD2 (6 bases). Germline V gene lookup returns CDR1 GTSNPN and CDR2 SVGIG (reference sequence). The V gene lost 0 bases and the J gene lost 4 bases, with 23 bases spanning the gap. The CDR3 is made up of 18 amino acids. CDR3 coding DNA: TGTGCCTGGAGTGTATTCGCCCAGACCGGGACTCCCGCAGATACGCAGTATTTT. This codes for CAWSVFAQTGTPADTQYF.

This clone was counted only a few times. This rearrangement joins TRBV5-6 to TRBJ2-4, with 7 bases that match TRBD2. V shed 2 bases and J 5 bases; nucleotides not matched to a gene: 1. CDR1 is SGHDT and CDR2 is YYEEEE in the germline V gene. The CDR3 totals 13 residues. As DNA, the CDR3 is TGTGCCAGCAGCTTCGGACTAGAAAACATTCAGTACTTC. Translated: CASSFGLENIQYF.

This chain links TRBV6-1 with TRBJ2-7, with D tentatively TRBD2 (6 bases). In germline, CDR1 is MNHNS, CDR2 SASEGT. Trimming took off 8 bases at V and 1 base at J, with 12 bases between the two ends. This CDR3 spans 13 amino acids. The CDR3 nucleotides read TGTGCCAGCGACAGACTAGAATCCTACGAGCAGTACTTC. Its translation is CASDRLESYEQYF.

In DNA, the CDR3 is TGTGCCAGCAGCGTAATGGCGAGCGCAGATACGCAGTATTTT. Protein sequence: CASSVMASADTQYF. The chain couples TRBV9 to TRBJ2-3, with D hard to call. The CDR3 runs 14 residues. Trimming cost V 1 base and J 4 bases, with 10 bases left between them. In germline, CDR1 is SGDLS, CDR2 YYNGEE. The full variable domain, in which reference TRBV9 and TRBJ2-3 provide the parts outside the CDR3, is DSGVTQTPKHLITATGQRVTLRCSPRSGDLSVYWYQQSLDQGLQFLIQYYNGEERAKGNILERFSAQQFPDLHSELNLSSLELGDSALYFCASSVMASADTQYFGPGTRLTVL.

The rearrangement joins TRBV7-2 to TRBJ2-2, with D possibly being TRBD2 (6 bases). With 1 base removed from V and 2 bases from J, the gap between germline ends came to 14 bases. The CDR3 totals 17 residues. CDR1 and CDR2 (germline): SGHTA, FQGNSA. CDR3 amino acids: CASSLGPRGFNTGELFF. The CDR3 nucleotides read TGTGCCAGCAGCTTAGGCCCGCGGGGATTCAACACCGGGGAGCTGTTTTTT. The full variable domain, rest sourced from reference TRBV7-2 and TRBJ2-2, is GAGVSQSPSNKVTEKGKDVELRCDPISGHTALYWYRQSLGQGLEFLIYFQGNSAPDKSGLPSDRFSAERTGGSVSTLTIQRTQQEDSAVYLCASSLGPRGFNTGELFFGEGSRLTVL.

This clone was counted a few times. The chain is built from TRBV2 and TRBJ1-2; D is possibly TRBD1 (5 bases). V dropped 5 bases and J dropped 6 bases, with 10 bases sitting between them. The CDR3 is made up of 12 amino acids. Germline-derived CDR1 and CDR2 are SNHLY and FYNNEI. CDR3 residues: CASSLDIHGYTF. CDR3 bases: TGTGCCAGCAGTTTGGACATCCATGGCTACACCTTC.

This clone was detected only once. V usage is TRBV27 and J usage is TRBJ1-5, with a tentative D call TRBD1 (5 bases). The CDR3 is 14 residues long. Germline CDR1 and CDR2: MNHEY and SMNVEV (reference sequence). Deletions cut 7 bases from V and 4 bases from J, with 14 bases between. The CDR3 reads CASMEGSGNQPQHF. In DNA, the CDR3 is TGTGCCAGCATGGAGGGGTCTGGGAATCAGCCCCAGCATTTT.

The CDR3 is CASSWGLAGAPRGNEQFF. DNA of the CDR3: TGTGCCAGCAGCTGGGGACTAGCGGGAGCCCCCCGGGGGAATGAGCAGTTCTTC. The rearrangement joins TRBV9 to TRBJ2-1; TRBD2 agrees at 14 bases. J lost 7 bases, V lost 4 bases, and 13 bases had no gene match. This CDR3 spans 18 amino acids. Germline assignment: CDR1 SGDLS and CDR2 YYNGEE.

J is TRBJ1-1 and V is TRBV6-6; 7 bases map to TRBD1. The CDR3 spans 14 residues. CDR1 and CDR2 from the germline V gene are MNHNY and SVGAGI (reference sequence). J lost 2 bases, V lost 7 bases, and 7 bases had no gene match. The CDR3 sequence: CASNRGSFNTEAFF. The CDR3 DNA reads TGTGCCAGCAACAGGGGCTCATTCAACACTGAAGCTTTCTTT.

The V gene is TRBV25-1, the J gene TRBJ1-2; D not resolved. V lost 3 bases to trimming and J lost 0 bases, with 11 bases between them. Per germline, CDR1 MGHDK and CDR2 SYGVNS. The CDR3 consists of 15 residues. The CDR3 here is CASSDPRGTNYGYTF. For the CDR3, the DNA is TGTGCCAGCAGTGATCCGCGGGGAACTAACTATGGCTACACCTTC.

The chain employs TRBV4-2 and TRBJ2-7; no firm D call. This CDR3 has 16 amino acids. V was trimmed by 2 bases and J by 1 base, leaving 15 bases between them. CDR1 LGHNA and CDR2 YNFKEQ come from the germline V gene. The CDR3 loop is CASSQSTDTRSYEQYF. CDR3 nucleotide sequence: TGTGCCAGCAGCCAAAGCACCGATACCCGTTCCTACGAGCAGTACTTC.

This rearrangement joins TRBV5-1 to TRBJ1-1; the D gene is possibly TRBD1 (5 bases). The CDR3 has 15 residues. Germline V gives CDR1 SGHRS, CDR2 YFSETQ. Trimming left V 0 bases short and J 3 bases short, with 12 bases between. The chain's CDR3 is CASSLAQGMDTEAFF. Written as DNA, the CDR3 is TGCGCCAGCAGCTTGGCCCAGGGAATGGACACTGAAGCTTTCTTT.

The chain is built from TRBV5-1 and TRBJ1-3, with D possibly TRBD1 on 6 matching bases. There are 14 residues in the CDR3. CDR1 and CDR2 from the germline V gene are SGHRS and YFSETQ. The V end lost 3 bases, the J end lost 2 bases, and 9 bases lay between the germline ends. The CDR3 DNA reads TGCGCCAGCAGCTCGACAGGCGCTGGAAACACCATATATTTT. Translated, it gives CASSSTGAGNTIYF. The full variable domain, in which reference TRBV5-1 and TRBJ1-3 provide the parts outside the CDR3, is KAGVTQTPRYLIKTRGQQVTLSCSPISGHRSVSWYQQTPGQGLQFLFEYFSETQRNKGNFPGRFSGRQFSNSRSEMNVSTLELGDSALYLCASSSTGAGNTIYFGEGSWLTVV.